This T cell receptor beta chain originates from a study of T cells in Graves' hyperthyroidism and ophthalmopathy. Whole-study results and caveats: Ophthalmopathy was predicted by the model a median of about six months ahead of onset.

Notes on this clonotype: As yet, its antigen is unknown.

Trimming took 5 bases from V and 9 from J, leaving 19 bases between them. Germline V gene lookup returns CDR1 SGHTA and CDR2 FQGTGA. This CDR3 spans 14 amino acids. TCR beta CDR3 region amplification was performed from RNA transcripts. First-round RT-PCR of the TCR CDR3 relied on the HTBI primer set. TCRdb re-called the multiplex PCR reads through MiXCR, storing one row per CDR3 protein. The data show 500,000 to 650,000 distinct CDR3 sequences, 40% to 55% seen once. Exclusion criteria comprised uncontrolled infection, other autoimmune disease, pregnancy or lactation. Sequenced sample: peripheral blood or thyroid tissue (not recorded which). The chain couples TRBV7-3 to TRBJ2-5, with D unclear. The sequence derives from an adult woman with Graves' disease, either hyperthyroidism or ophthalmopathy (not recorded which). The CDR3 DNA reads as TGTGCCAGCAGCCCAGCCGAGGCAGGACGGTCCCAGTACTTC. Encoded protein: CASSPAEAGRSQYF. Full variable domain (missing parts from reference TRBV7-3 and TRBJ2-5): GAGVSQTPSNKVTEKGKYVELRCDPISGHTALYWYRQSLGQGPEFLIYFQGTGAADDSGLPNDRFFAVRPEGSVSTLKIQRTERGDSAVYLCASSPAEAGRSQYFGPGTRLLVL.